The next 29 T cell receptor beta chains were all read from a single sample in a study of CD8 T cells in ankylosing spondylitis. A single record per CDR3 protein comes from TCRdb applying MiXCR to the 5' RACE reads. The sample records approximately 350,000 distinct CDR3 sequences, 20% to 25% being singletons. The sample taken for sequencing was blood, either unsorted or a sorted T cell fraction (not recorded which). These receptors were taken from a male donor with ankylosing spondylitis or in good health (not recorded which).

This clonotype was picked up a small number of times. The chain uses TRBV3-1 and TRBJ2-3, with 10 bases matching TRBD2. Per the germline V gene, CDR1 is LGHDT and CDR2 is YNNKEL (reference sequence). The CDR3 sequence is 17 residues long. The trim removed 1 base at V and 3 bases at J, leaving 7 bases unmatched. CDR3 DNA sequence: TGTGCCAGCAGCCAAGGGGCTAGCGGGGGCTATACAGATACGCAGTATTTT. It is translated as CASSQGASGGYTDTQYF.

The genes are TRBV27 and TRBJ2-3, with D unresolved. Looked up from germline, CDR1 is MNHEY and CDR2 is SMNVEV (reference sequence). Trimming removed 6 bases from V and 5 bases from J, with 12 bases in between. The CDR3 runs to 13 residues. This CDR3 reads CASSRWVLDTQYF. CDR3 DNA sequence: TGTGCCAGCAGCCGGTGGGTGTTAGATACGCAGTATTTT.

As regards this clonotype: The junction departs from the called germline gene at one end, perhaps through a read error. The chain joins TRBV19 to TRBJ2-6; possible D gene TRBD1, 5 bases. CDR1 and CDR2 (germline): LNHDA, SQIVND (reference sequence). CDR3 size: 15 residues. In nucleotides, the CDR3 is TGTGCCAGCCTATATTGGGAATCTGGGGCCAGCGTCCTGACTTTC. It translates to CASLYWESGASVLTF.

This clonotype has more than one count but fewer than ten. V and J are TRBV4-1 and TRBJ2-1, with a possible D match to TRBD2 (6 bases). The germline CDR1 and CDR2 sequences are MGHRA and YSYEKL. The ends were cut back, 3 bases at V and 0 bases at J, with 12 bases in the middle. The CDR3 spans 16 residues. The CDR3 reads CASSQGRQSSYNEQFF. The CDR3 DNA is TGCGCCAGCAGCCAGGGGAGGCAAAGCTCCTACAATGAGCAGTTCTTC.

This clonotype was found a few times. The chain recombines TRBV28 with TRBJ2-7, with D possibly being TRBD1 (8 bases). The CDR3 sequence is 17 residues long. V was cut by 4 bases and J by 3 bases, with 22 bases left in between. From germline, CDR1 is MDHEN and CDR2 SYDVKM. The CDR3 coding sequence is TGTGCCAGCAGTTCCCAATTAGGGGGGGGACAGGTCTACGAGCAGTACTTC. This sequence encodes CASSSQLGGGQVYEQYF. Full variable domain (outside the CDR3, taken from reference TRBV28 and TRBJ2-7): DVKVTQSSRYLVKRTGEKVFLECVQDMDHENMFWYRQDPGLGLRLIYFSYDVKMKEKGDIPEGYSVSREKKERFSLILESASTNQTSMYLCASSSQLGGGQVYEQYFGPGTRLTVT.

The chain uses TRBV28 and TRBJ2-7, with D uncertain. Germline CDR1 MDHEN, CDR2 SYDVKM. This CDR3 is 13 amino acids long. V lost 5 bases, J lost 6 bases, and 14 bases lay in between. The CDR3 DNA is TGTGCCAGCAGTACGCCCGCCGCCCCCGAGCAGTACTTC. Protein: CASSTPAAPEQYF.

This clonotype was counted ten times or more. The V call is TRBV27, the J call TRBJ2-7; D possibly uses TRBD1 or TRBD2 (5 bases each). V gave up 6 bases and J gave up 6 bases, with 9 bases separating them. The CDR3 length is 11 residues. CDR1 is MNHEY and CDR2 is SMNVEV in the germline V gene (reference sequence). The CDR3 reads CASSLGAEQYF. Written as DNA, the CDR3 is TGTGCCAGCAGCCTCGGGGCCGAGCAGTACTTC.

This clonotype was detected only once. The J gene is TRBJ2-7, the V gene TRBV11-2; the D gene is possibly TRBD2 (6 bases). Trimming took 10 bases from V and 6 from J, leaving 13 bases between them. Germline V gives CDR1 SGHAT, CDR2 FQNNGV. The CDR3 is 11 residues long. CDR3 coding DNA: TGTGCCACCGCCCCCGGGGGCGAGCAGTACTTC. Protein product: CATAPGGEQYF. Full variable domain (rest looked up from reference TRBV11-2 and TRBJ2-7): EAGVAQSPRYKIIEKRQSVAFWCNPISGHATLYWYQQILGQGPKLLIQFQNNGVVDDSQLPKDRFSAERLKGVDSTLKIQPAKLEDSAVYLCATAPGGEQYFGPGTRLTVT.

The rearrangement links TRBV5-8 to TRBJ2-1; D unresolved. The CDR3 totals 14 residues. The ends were cut back, 0 bases at V and 6 bases at J, with 10 bases in the middle. Germline CDR1 and CDR2: SGHTS and YDEGEE. The CDR3 DNA reads TGTGCCAGCAGCTTGGGGGCGACCAGCAATGAGCAGTTCTTC. Translated: CASSLGATSNEQFF.

This clonotype occurred a few times. The chain links TRBV5-5 to TRBJ1-5; no clear D gene. Germline assignment: CDR1 SGHKS and CDR2 YYEKEE (reference sequence). This CDR3 is 14 amino acids long. Trimming removed 0 bases at V and 1 base at J, with 5 bases between. This CDR3 reads CASSLGPSNQPQHF. The CDR3 nucleotides read TGTGCCAGCAGCTTGGGACCGAGCAATCAGCCCCAGCATTTT.

This clonotype was detected only a few times. This chain links TRBV6-1 with TRBJ2-5; perhaps TRBD1 as D (7 bases). CDR1 and CDR2 (germline): MNHNS, SASEGT. This CDR3 contains 15 residues. Trimming removed 6 bases at V and 5 bases at J, with 19 bases between. The CDR3 bases are TGTGCCAGCAGCCCGCGGGACAGCAACGGTGAGACCCAGTACTTC. This translates into CASSPRDSNGETQYF.

This clonotype was seen a few times. The chain joins TRBV6-1 to TRBJ2-3, with D perhaps TRBD2 (6 bases). The germline V gene encodes CDR1 MNHNS and CDR2 SASEGT. The CDR3 spans 15 residues. V gave up 5 bases and J gave up 1 base, with 13 bases separating them. The CDR3 coding sequence is TGTGCCAGCAGTACCTCCTGGGGGGGCACAGATACGCAGTATTTT. It specifies CASSTSWGGTDTQYF.

V gene TRBV13 combines with J gene TRBJ2-3; D gene uncertain. Germline lookup yields CDR1 PRHDT and CDR2 FYEKMQ (reference sequence). Trimming shortened V by 4 bases and J by 4 bases, and 6 bases separated the two germline ends. CDR3 length: 12 residues. In DNA form, the CDR3 reads TGTGCCAGCAGCTCGAACGCAGATACGCAGTATTTT. The encoded protein is CASSSNADTQYF.

The chain carries TRBV4-1 and TRBJ2-7, with D perhaps given as TRBD1 or TRBD2 (5 bases each). The CDR3 runs to 14 residues. CDR1 MGHRA and CDR2 YSYEKL come from the germline V gene. The V and J ends lost 4 bases and 2 bases respectively, with 12 bases between them. The CDR3 protein is CASSPGTDAYEQYF. The DNA of the CDR3 is TGCGCCAGCAGCCCGGGGACGGACGCCTACGAGCAGTACTTC.

This clonotype was seen a few times. V usage is TRBV12-3 or TRBV12-4 and J usage is TRBJ2-2; D is perhaps TRBD1 (5 bases). The CDR3 loop spans 15 amino acids. The V end was cut by 5 bases, the J end by 6 bases, with 16 bases between. CDR3 coding DNA: TGTGCCAGCAGTCTAGGAGCTGAAGGGGCCGGGGAGCTGTTTTTT. It codes for CASSLGAEGAGELFF.

This chain joins TRBV12-3 or TRBV12-4 and TRBJ1-2; D is undetermined. The V gene lost 6 bases and the J gene lost 8 bases, with 19 bases spanning the gap. CDR3 size: 14 residues. The CDR3 reads CASSSGSRPGGYTF. CDR3 nucleotide sequence: TGTGCCAGCAGCTCAGGCAGCAGACCAGGCGGCTACACCTTC.

The chain couples TRBV30 to TRBJ1-1, with D perhaps TRBD1 (5 bases). The CDR3 has 14 amino acids. Per the germline V gene, CDR1 is GTSNPN and CDR2 is SVGIG (reference sequence). Trimming took off 5 bases at V and 6 bases at J, with 19 bases between the two ends. DNA for the CDR3: TGTGCCTGGGATTCGGGGGGAGGCTCGGCTGAAGCTTTCTTT. Its translation is CAWDSGGGSAEAFF.

The table lists this clonotype with a few counts. This chain uses TRBV6-2 or TRBV6-3 with TRBJ2-7; 9 nucleotides agree with TRBD1. CDR1 and CDR2 (germline): MNHEY, SVGEGT. The CDR3 runs to 17 residues. V trimming: 2 bases; J trimming: 1 base; junction bases outside the gene matches: 9. CDR3 sequence reads: CASSYTLGQGSSYEQYF. The CDR3 nucleotides are TGTGCCAGCAGTTACACCCTTGGACAGGGGTCGTCCTACGAGCAGTACTTC.

This clonotype was detected only a few times. The gene calls are TRBV4-1 and TRBJ2-1; D is possibly TRBD1 or TRBD2 (6 bases each). V was shortened by 3 bases and J by 8 bases, with 11 bases between the two germline ends. There are 13 residues in the CDR3. The V gene's germline CDR1 is MGHRA and CDR2 YSYEKL. The DNA of the CDR3 is TGCGCCAGCAGCCAGGGGGGCGTTGATGAGCAGTTCTTC. Translated: CASSQGGVDEQFF.

This clonotype was counted a few times. The chain employs TRBV2 and TRBJ2-1; D is unclear. The germline CDR1 and CDR2 sequences are SNHLY and FYNNEI. The CDR3 is 12 residues long. Between the trimmed V and J ends, which lost 5 bases and 10 bases, there was a span of 12 bases. The CDR3 sequence is CASSPVQREQFF. CDR3 nucleotide sequence: TGTGCCAGCAGTCCCGTTCAAAGGGAGCAGTTCTTC. The entire variable domain, with the rest obtained from reference TRBV2 and TRBJ2-1, is as follows: EPEVTQTPSHQVTQMGQEVILRCVPISNHLYFYWYRQILGQKVEFLVSFYNNEISEKSEIFDDQFSVERPDGSNFTLKIRSTKLEDSAMYFCASSPVQREQFFGPGTRLTVL.

The chain employs TRBV20-1 and TRBJ1-1, with unresolved D. CDR1 and CDR2 (germline): DFQATT, SNEGSKA (reference sequence). There are 13 residues in the CDR3. CDR3 protein: CSIIASRDTEAFF. The CDR3 nucleotides read TGCAGCATAATAGCAAGCCGAGACACTGAAGCTTTCTTT.

This chain connects TRBV10-3 to TRBJ2-4; no clear D. Germline V gene lookup returns CDR1 ENHRY and CDR2 SYGVKD. The CDR3 spans 14 residues. V lost 3 bases and J lost 0, with 6 bases in between. The CDR3 is CAISDGKAKNIQYF. DNA of the CDR3: TGTGCCATCAGTGACGGAAAAGCCAAAAACATTCAGTACTTC.

V usage is TRBV12-3 or TRBV12-4 and J usage is TRBJ2-2; 8 nucleotides agree with TRBD1. Trimming cost V 6 bases and J 4 bases; bases outside gene matches: 10. The CDR3 consists of 16 residues. The CDR3 is CASSPGDRGLTGELFF. CDR3 sequence (DNA): TGTGCCAGCAGCCCCGGCGACAGGGGTCTCACCGGGGAGCTGTTTTTT.

This clonotype was observed a handful of times. This chain uses TRBV25-1 with TRBJ1-1; D gene ambiguous. Trimming took 6 bases from V and 0 from J, leaving 8 bases between them. The CDR3 spans 13 residues. The germline CDR1 and CDR2 sequences are MGHDK and SYGVNS. In nucleotides, the CDR3 is TGTGCCAGCAGAGCGGGCCTGAACACTGAAGCTTTCTTT. Its translation: CASRAGLNTEAFF.

This chain joins TRBV12-3 or TRBV12-4 and TRBJ2-1; D remains ambiguous. V lost 6 bases and J 5 bases, leaving 8 bases between the germline ends. The CDR3 has 12 amino acids. CDR3 DNA: TGTGCCAGCAGCCCCGGGCACAATGAGCAGTTCTTC. Protein: CASSPGHNEQFF.

The chain is built from TRBV11-2 and TRBJ1-6; weak D call: TRBD1 (5 bases). Germline assignment: CDR1 SGHAT and CDR2 FQNNGV. The CDR3 is made up of 15 amino acids. The V end lost 4 bases, the J end lost 9 bases, and 16 bases lay between the germline ends. The CDR3 loop is CASSYIGGGGSPLHF. As DNA, the CDR3 is TGTGCCAGCAGCTACATCGGGGGGGGAGGTTCACCCCTCCACTTT.

The chain has TRBV7-8 and TRBJ1-6; weak D call: TRBD1 (5 bases). V lost 8 bases and J 8 bases, leaving 16 bases between the germline ends. The CDR3 contains 14 residues. The V gene's germline CDR1 is SGHVS and CDR2 FQNEAQ. CDR3 protein: CASSLGGRDSPLHF. The CDR3 coding sequence is TGTGCCAGCTCCCTGGGGGGGAGAGATTCACCCCTCCACTTT.

This clonotype was observed a few times. This chain connects TRBV7-3 to TRBJ2-3, with D tentatively TRBD1 or TRBD2 (5 bases each). CDR3 length: 15 amino acids. The V and J ends lost 5 bases and 0 bases respectively, with 12 bases between them. The germline V gene encodes CDR1 SGHTA and CDR2 FQGTGA. Here the CDR3 DNA reads TGTGCCAGCAGCCTGGGGGTAGGAAGCACAGATACGCAGTATTTT. This translates into CASSLGVGSTDTQYF. Supplemented by reference TRBV7-3 and TRBJ2-3, the full variable domain reads GAGVSQTPSNKVTEKGKYVELRCDPISGHTALYWYRQSLGQGPEFLIYFQGTGAADDSGLPNDRFFAVRPEGSVSTLKIQRTERGDSAVYLCASSLGVGSTDTQYFGPGTRLTVL.

This clonotype was seen a handful of times. V gene TRBV2 combines with J gene TRBJ2-2; D ambiguous. Trimming pared 8 bases from V and 6 bases from J, leaving 7 bases between. CDR3 length: 11 residues. CDR1 and CDR2 from the germline V gene are SNHLY and FYNNEI. Written as DNA, the CDR3 is TGTGCCAGCCTTTTCCCCGGGGAGCTGTTTTTT. Translated: CASLFPGELFF.